A single sample is the source of the 23 T cell receptor beta chains below, sequenced in a study of molecular identifiers for immune sequencing clone quantification. TCRdb re-called the PCR reads through MiXCR, storing one row per CDR3 protein. The table includes 460,000 or so distinct CDR3 sequences, 25% detected once. The specimen sequenced was naive CD8+ T cells from blood, with Jurkat cell RNA spiked in. Subset noted: FACS-sorted CD8+CD4-CCR7+CD45RA+ naive T cells. These TCRs come from a human donor in good health. Some libraries in this study had Jurkat cell RNA spiked in.

The sample holds many counts of this clonotype. CDR3 nucleotide sequence: TGCGCCAGCAGCTTGTGGGACACAGATACGCAGTATTTT. This gives the protein CASSLWDTDTQYF. This chain joins TRBV5-1 and TRBJ2-3, with D uncertain. V was pared by 1 base and J by 2 bases, with 5 bases between. Germline V lookup: CDR1 SGHRS, CDR2 YFSETQ. This CDR3 is 13 amino acids long.

The sample holds many counts of this clonotype. The DNA of the CDR3 is TGTGCCAGCAGTCCCCGGACAATTTGGACCGGCGCGAACACCGGGGAGCTGTTTTTT. Translating it yields CASSPRTIWTGANTGELFF. The chain couples TRBV5-5 to TRBJ2-2; maybe TRBD1 (5 bases). The V gene lost 5 bases and the J gene lost 0 bases, with 23 bases spanning the gap. The V gene's germline CDR1 is SGHKS and CDR2 YYEKEE (reference sequence). This CDR3 has 19 amino acids.

Remarks on this clonotype: This could be a read error, since a much larger clone is one nucleotide away. The J gene is TRBJ2-3, the V gene TRBV28; possible D gene TRBD2, 5 bases. The CDR3 covers 14 residues. Germline V gives CDR1 MDHEN, CDR2 SYDVKM. CDR3 coding DNA: TGTGCCAGCAGTTACGGGGATAGCACAGCTACGCAGTATTTT. Translation gives CASSYGDSTATQYF.

J is TRBJ2-5 and V is TRBV7-8; 9 nucleotides line up with TRBD1. Germline V lookup: CDR1 SGHVS, CDR2 FQNEAQ. J was trimmed by 9 bases and V by 2 bases; bases with no gene match: 10. The CDR3 runs to 15 residues. The CDR3 protein is CASSLRDRVSEPQYF. In DNA form, the CDR3 reads TGTGCCAGCAGCTTAAGGGACAGGGTCTCGGAGCCCCAGTACTTC.

V gene TRBV6-2 or TRBV6-3 combines with J gene TRBJ2-7; a weak D match, TRBD2 (6 bases). Trimming removed 9 bases from V and 0 bases from J, with 15 bases in between. The length of the CDR3 is 14 residues. Germline V gives CDR1 MNHEY, CDR2 SVGEGT. Here the CDR3 reads CARSNPGLSYEQYF. The CDR3 DNA follows: TGTGCCAGAAGCAATCCGGGACTCTCCTACGAGCAGTACTTC.

To note about this clonotype: A read error is possible here, since a much larger clone lies one base away. The chain has TRBV2 and TRBJ2-5, with D possibly being TRBD1 (5 bases). This CDR3 region has 13 residues. Germline loops: CDR1 SNHLY, CDR2 FYNNEI. CDR3 protein: CASTLTEQEAQYF. CDR3 coding DNA: TGTGCCAGCACCCTGACAGAGCAAGAGGCCCAGTACTTC.

In its sample, this clonotype was seen a few times. The chain uses TRBV4-3 and TRBJ2-7, with a tentative D call TRBD2 (6 bases). Germline CDR1 and CDR2: LGHNA and YSLEER. CDR3 length: 14 residues. The V end was cut by 1 base, the J end by 2 bases, with 9 bases between. DNA of the CDR3: TGCGCCAGCAGCCAAGGACTAGTGGCCTACGAGCAGTACTTC. It translates to CASSQGLVAYEQYF.

A few counts support this clonotype. The rearrangement uses TRBV13 and TRBJ2-1; 7 nucleotides match TRBD1. Germline CDR1 and CDR2: PRHDT and FYEKMQ (reference sequence). The CDR3 has 15 amino acids. V lost 3 bases and J lost 10; bases outside the gene matches: 12. CDR3 DNA: TGTGCCAGCAGCTTTGAGCCGCTACCACAGGGGGAGCAGTTCTTC. It specifies CASSFEPLPQGEQFF.

The chain is built from TRBV4-3 and TRBJ2-7; TRBD2 might be the D (6 bases). The CDR3 consists of 14 residues. The V gene lost 4 bases and the J gene lost 3 bases, with 13 bases spanning the gap. Germline assignment: CDR1 LGHNA and CDR2 YSLEER. The CDR3: CASSPGLGIYEQYF. In DNA form, the CDR3 reads TGCGCCAGCAGCCCGGGACTGGGTATCTACGAGCAGTACTTC.

The CDR3 region is CASSLPGGREKTQYF. The CDR3 coding sequence is TGTGCCAGCAGCCTACCTGGCGGGAGGGAGAAGACCCAGTACTTC. The rearrangement uses TRBV7-9 and TRBJ2-5; the match to TRBD2 covers 9 bases. The CDR3 loop spans 15 amino acids. Trimming removed 5 bases from V and 6 bases from J; junction bases left unmatched: 10. Germline CDR1 reads SEHNR; CDR2 reads FQNEAQ (reference sequence).

This clonotype was recorded a few times. The chain employs TRBV4-2 and TRBJ2-7; 8 bases map to TRBD2. CDR3 length equals 17 residues. The V and J ends lost 1 base and 6 bases, in that order; junction bases with no gene match: 14. From germline, CDR1 is LGHNA and CDR2 YNFKEQ. CDR3 DNA sequence: TGTGCCAGCAGCCAAGGAGGCCCGGGACTAGTTTTACGCGAGCAGTACTTC. This translates into CASSQGGPGLVLREQYF.

This clonotype was recorded only once. This may be a read error, as it is one base from a much larger clone. The rearrangement links TRBV20-1 to TRBJ2-3; TRBD2 aligns across 8 bases. The CDR3 runs 18 residues. Germline V CDR1 and CDR2: DFQATT, SNEGSKA (reference sequence). CDR3 DNA: TGCAGTGCTAGAGAAGGAAGCGGGGGTGTTACTAGCACAGATACGCGGTATTTT. This codes for CSAREGSGGVTSTDTRYF.

The V and J genes are TRBV5-6 and TRBJ1-1; TRBD1 aligns across 12 bases. The CDR3 loop spans 16 amino acids. V lost 4 bases to trimming and J lost 4 bases; unmatched junction nucleotides: 8. CDR1 and CDR2 (germline): SGHDT, YYEEEE. CDR3 DNA sequence: TGTGCCAGCAGCCGTCCCGGGACAGGGGGCGGCACTGAAGCTTTCTTT. This sequence encodes CASSRPGTGGGTEAFF.

This clonotype was observed a few times. This sequence joins TRBV30 and TRBJ2-7; D uncertain. Trimming took 1 base from V and 0 from J, leaving 7 bases between them. Germline lookup yields CDR1 GTSNPN and CDR2 SVGIG (reference sequence). The CDR3 is made up of 13 amino acids. The CDR3 coding sequence is TGTGCCTGGAGTGCAAGTAGCTCCTACGAGCAGTACTTC. It is translated as CAWSASSSYEQYF.

This rearrangement joins TRBV24-1 to TRBJ1-1, with D tentatively TRBD1 (5 bases). The CDR3 totals 13 residues. The germline V and J ends were trimmed by 5 bases and 10 bases, with 16 bases remaining between them. In germline, CDR1 is KGHDR, CDR2 SFDVKD. The chain's CDR3 is CATSVEGALGAFF. In nucleotides, the CDR3 is TGTGCCACCAGTGTTGAAGGGGCATTAGGAGCTTTCTTT.

This clonotype was observed at least ten times. The CDR3, as DNA: TGCAGTGCTAGAGATGTAACGGGAGGGCGGTTTGAGCAGTTCTTC. This codes for CSARDVTGGRFEQFF. This chain uses TRBV20-1 with TRBJ2-1; TRBD2 matches 8 bases. The CDR3 totals 15 residues. V dropped 0 bases and J dropped 9; count of bases not matched to a gene: 10. Germline V gives CDR1 DFQATT, CDR2 SNEGSKA (reference sequence).

V and J are TRBV12-3 or TRBV12-4 and TRBJ2-2, with D hard to call. CDR3 length equals 14 residues. The ends were cut back, 0 bases at V and 6 bases at J, with 8 bases in the middle. The chain's CDR3 is CASSLASLAGELFF. The DNA of the CDR3 is TGTGCCAGCAGTTTAGCCTCCCTGGCCGGGGAGCTGTTTTTT.

The CDR3 sequence: CASSENWGQGSNTEAFF. CDR3 bases: TGTGCCAGCAGTGAGAACTGGGGACAGGGATCGAACACTGAAGCTTTCTTT. V gene TRBV2 combines with J gene TRBJ1-1, with 9 nucleotides matching TRBD1. This CDR3 spans 17 amino acids. Looked up from germline, CDR1 is SNHLY and CDR2 is FYNNEI. Germline trimming cut 3 bases from V and 1 base from J; bases unmatched to any gene: 9.

The chain couples TRBV11-2 to TRBJ2-3; 7 bases align to TRBD2. This CDR3 has 15 residues. The germline V gene encodes CDR1 SGHAT and CDR2 FQNNGV. Trimming cost V 3 bases and J 6 bases; bases outside gene matches: 9. CDR3 sequence reads: CASSFSSTSPDTQYF. Here the CDR3 DNA reads TGTGCCAGCAGCTTCAGCTCGACTAGCCCGGATACGCAGTATTTT.

This clonotype was found a few times. V is TRBV24-1 and J is TRBJ2-2, with 9 bases identical to TRBD2. This CDR3 region has 16 residues. Germline CDR1 and CDR2: KGHDR and SFDVKD. J lost 6 bases, V lost 3 bases, and 7 bases had no gene match. CDR3 sequence: CATSDLGGRAAGELFF. The CDR3 DNA sequence: TGTGCCACCAGTGATCTCGGCGGGAGGGCCGCCGGGGAGCTGTTTTTT.

V usage is TRBV27 and J usage is TRBJ2-2, with 8 bases matching TRBD1. The V gene's germline CDR1 is MNHEY and CDR2 SMNVEV (reference sequence). J was trimmed by 4 bases and V by 3 bases; bases with no gene match: 10. CDR3 length equals 17 residues. The CDR3 region has the DNA TGTGCCAGCAGTTTGGCACAGGGGGTGTCGACCACCGGGGAGCTGTTTTTT. It encodes CASSLAQGVSTTGELFF.

V is TRBV4-1 and J is TRBJ1-1; 7 nucleotides agree with TRBD1. The V and J ends lost 5 bases and 0 bases, in that order; junction bases with no gene match: 6. The CDR3 contains 15 residues. Germline V gene sequence: CDR1 MGHRA, CDR2 YSYEKL. CDR3 in DNA: TGCGCCAGCAGCACTAGGACAGGACTGAACACTGAAGCTTTCTTT. Residues: CASSTRTGLNTEAFF.

The rearrangement links TRBV7-8 to TRBJ2-5; D might be TRBD2 (5 bases). V was pared by 3 bases and J by 1 base, with 12 bases between. This CDR3 region has 15 residues. Germline V lookup: CDR1 SGHVS, CDR2 FQNEAQ. The CDR3 DNA reads as TGTGCCAGCAGCTTTTACCGGGGAGTCCAAGAGACCCAGTACTTC. Translating it yields CASSFYRGVQETQYF.